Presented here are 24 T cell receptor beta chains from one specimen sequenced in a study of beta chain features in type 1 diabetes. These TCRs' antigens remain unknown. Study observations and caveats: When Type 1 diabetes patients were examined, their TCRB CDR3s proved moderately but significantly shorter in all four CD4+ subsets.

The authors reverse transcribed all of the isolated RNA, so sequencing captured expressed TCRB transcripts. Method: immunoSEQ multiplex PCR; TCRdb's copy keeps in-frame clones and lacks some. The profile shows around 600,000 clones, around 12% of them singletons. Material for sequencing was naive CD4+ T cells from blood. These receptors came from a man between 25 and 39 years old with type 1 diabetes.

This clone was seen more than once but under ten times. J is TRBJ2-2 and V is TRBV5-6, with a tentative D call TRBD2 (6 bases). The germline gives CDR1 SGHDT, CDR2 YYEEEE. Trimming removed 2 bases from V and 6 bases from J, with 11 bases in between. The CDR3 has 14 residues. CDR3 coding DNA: TGTGCCAGCAGCTTCGGGCGGGGACCCGGGGAGCTGTTTTTT. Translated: CASSFGRGPGELFF.

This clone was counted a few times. The CDR3 protein is CASSFTGTQDTIYF. In nucleotides, the CDR3 is TGCGCCAGCAGCTTTACCGGGACACAGGACACCATATATTTT. The chain combines TRBV5-1 with TRBJ1-3, with D possibly matching TRBD1 (6 bases). Looked up from germline, CDR1 is SGHRS and CDR2 is YFSETQ. This CDR3 has 14 residues. Trimming stripped 2 bases from V and 8 bases from J, with 14 bases between.

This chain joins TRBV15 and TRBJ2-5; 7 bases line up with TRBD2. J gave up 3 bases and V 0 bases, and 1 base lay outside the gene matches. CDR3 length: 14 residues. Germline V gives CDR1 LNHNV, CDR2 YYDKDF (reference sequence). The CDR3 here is CATSRDTSEETQYF. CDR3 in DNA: TGTGCCACCAGCAGAGATACTAGCGAAGAGACCCAGTACTTC.

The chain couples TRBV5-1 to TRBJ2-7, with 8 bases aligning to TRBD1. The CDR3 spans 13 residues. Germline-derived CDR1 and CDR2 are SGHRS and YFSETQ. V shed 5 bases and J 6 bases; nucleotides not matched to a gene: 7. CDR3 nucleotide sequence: TGCGCCAGCAGAAGGACAGGGCGTCCCGAGCAGTACTTC. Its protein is CASRRTGRPEQYF.

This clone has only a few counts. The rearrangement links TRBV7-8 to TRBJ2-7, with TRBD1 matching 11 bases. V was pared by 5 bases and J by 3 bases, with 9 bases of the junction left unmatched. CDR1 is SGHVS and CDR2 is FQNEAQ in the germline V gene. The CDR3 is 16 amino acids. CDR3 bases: TGTGCCAGCAGCCTAATTCCGGGACAGGGGGGCTACGAGCAGTACTTC. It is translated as CASSLIPGQGGYEQYF.

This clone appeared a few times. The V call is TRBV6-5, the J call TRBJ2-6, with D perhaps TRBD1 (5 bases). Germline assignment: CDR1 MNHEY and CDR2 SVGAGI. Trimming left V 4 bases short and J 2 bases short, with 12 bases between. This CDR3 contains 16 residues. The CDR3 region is CASSFLRVTGANVLTF. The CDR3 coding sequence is TGTGCCAGCAGTTTTCTCAGGGTTACTGGGGCCAACGTCCTGACTTTC.

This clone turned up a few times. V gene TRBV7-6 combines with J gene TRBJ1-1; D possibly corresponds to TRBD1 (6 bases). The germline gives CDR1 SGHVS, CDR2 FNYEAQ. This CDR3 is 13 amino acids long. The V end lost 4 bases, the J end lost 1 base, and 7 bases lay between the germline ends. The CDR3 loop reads CASSSQGNTEAFF. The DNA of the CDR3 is TGTGCCAGCAGCTCACAGGGGAACACTGAAGCTTTCTTT.

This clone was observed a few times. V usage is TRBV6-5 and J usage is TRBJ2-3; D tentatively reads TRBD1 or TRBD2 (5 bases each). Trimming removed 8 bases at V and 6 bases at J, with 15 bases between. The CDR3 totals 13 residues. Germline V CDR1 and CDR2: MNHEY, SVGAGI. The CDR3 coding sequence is TGTGCCAGCTTCCCTAACGGGGCGGATACGCAGTATTTT. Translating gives CASFPNGADTQYF.

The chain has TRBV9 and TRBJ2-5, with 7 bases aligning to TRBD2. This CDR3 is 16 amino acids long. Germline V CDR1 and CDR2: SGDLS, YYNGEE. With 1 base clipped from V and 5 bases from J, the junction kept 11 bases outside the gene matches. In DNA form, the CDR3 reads TGTGCCAGCAGCGTATCAGCGGGGCTTGTGGAGGAGACCCAGTACTTC. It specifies CASSVSAGLVEETQYF.

The CDR3 DNA follows: TGCAGCGTCCATACCCTAGTCCCCTACAATGAGCAGTTCTTC. Protein: CSVHTLVPYNEQFF. The chain employs TRBV29-1 and TRBJ2-1; no reliable D call. V lost 6 bases and J 2 bases, leaving 14 bases between the germline ends. CDR3 size: 14 residues. The germline V gene encodes CDR1 SQVTM and CDR2 ANQGSEA.

DNA of the CDR3: TGCGCCAGCAGCCACTTAGGACAGTTGGGCTACACCTTC. It translates to CASSHLGQLGYTF. The chain joins TRBV4-1 to TRBJ1-2; perhaps TRBD1 as D (6 bases). Germline V CDR1 and CDR2: MGHRA, YSYEKL. The CDR3 is 13 residues long. V dropped 3 bases and J dropped 8 bases, with 13 bases sitting between them.

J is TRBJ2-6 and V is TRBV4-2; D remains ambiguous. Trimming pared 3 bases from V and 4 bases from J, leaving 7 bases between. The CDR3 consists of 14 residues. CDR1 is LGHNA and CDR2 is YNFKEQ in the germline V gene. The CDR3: CASSQVMGANVLTF. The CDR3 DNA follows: TGTGCCAGCAGCCAGGTGATGGGGGCCAACGTCCTGACTTTC.

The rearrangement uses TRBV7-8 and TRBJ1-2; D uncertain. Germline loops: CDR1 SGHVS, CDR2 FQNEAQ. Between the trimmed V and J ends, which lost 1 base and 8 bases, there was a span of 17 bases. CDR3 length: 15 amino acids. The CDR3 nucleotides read TGTGCCAGCAGCTTAGACATCCCCTCGCCCCGCGGCTACACCTTC. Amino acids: CASSLDIPSPRGYTF. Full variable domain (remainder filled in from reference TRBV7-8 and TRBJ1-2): GAGVSQSPRYKVAKRGQDVALRCDPISGHVSLFWYQQALGQGPEFLTYFQNEAQLDKSGLPSDRFFAERPEGSVSTLKIQRTQQEDSAVYLCASSLDIPSPRGYTFGSGTRLTVV.

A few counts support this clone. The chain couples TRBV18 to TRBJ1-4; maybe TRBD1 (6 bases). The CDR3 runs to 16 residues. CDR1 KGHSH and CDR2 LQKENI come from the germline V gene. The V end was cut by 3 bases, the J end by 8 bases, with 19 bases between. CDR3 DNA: TGTGCCAGCTCACCCGGCTTGGCGGGGGCTGAGGAAAAACTGTTTTTT. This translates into CASSPGLAGAEEKLFF.

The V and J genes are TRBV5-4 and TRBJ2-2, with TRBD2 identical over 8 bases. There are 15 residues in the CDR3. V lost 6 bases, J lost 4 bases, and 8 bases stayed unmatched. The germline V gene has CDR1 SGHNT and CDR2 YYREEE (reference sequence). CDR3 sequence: CASTPAAGGTGELFF. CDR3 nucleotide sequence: TGTGCCAGCACCCCAGCGGCGGGAGGCACCGGGGAGCTGTTTTTT.

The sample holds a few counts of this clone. The chain's CDR3 is CAVLGTGGEKLFF. In DNA, the CDR3 is TGTGCCGTTCTCGGGACAGGGGGCGAAAAACTGTTTTTT. The gene calls are TRBV30 and TRBJ1-4, with TRBD1 identical over 12 bases. The junction had 6 bases not matched to a gene; V was cut back by 8 bases and J by 8 bases. Germline CDR1 is GTSNPN and CDR2 is SVGIG (reference sequence). This CDR3 has 13 amino acids. Together with reference TRBV30 and TRBJ1-4, the CDR3 gives the full variable domain: SQTIHQWPATLVQPVGSPLSLECTVEGTSNPNLYWYRQAAGRGLQLLFYSVGIGQISSEVPQNLSASRPQDRQFILSSKKLLLSDSGFYLCAVLGTGGEKLFFGSGTQLSVL.

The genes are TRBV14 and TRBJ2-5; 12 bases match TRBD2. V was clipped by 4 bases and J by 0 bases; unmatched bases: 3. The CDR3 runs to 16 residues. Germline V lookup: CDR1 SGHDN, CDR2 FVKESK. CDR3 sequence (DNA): TGTGCCAGCAGCCCGGGACTAGCGGGTAACCAAGAGACCCAGTACTTC. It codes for CASSPGLAGNQETQYF.

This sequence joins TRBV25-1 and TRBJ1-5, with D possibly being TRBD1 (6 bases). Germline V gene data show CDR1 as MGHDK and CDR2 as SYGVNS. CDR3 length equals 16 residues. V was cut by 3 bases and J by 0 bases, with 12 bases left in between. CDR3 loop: CASSDARGGSNQPQHF. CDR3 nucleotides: TGTGCCAGCAGTGATGCCAGGGGAGGTAGCAATCAGCCCCAGCATTTT.

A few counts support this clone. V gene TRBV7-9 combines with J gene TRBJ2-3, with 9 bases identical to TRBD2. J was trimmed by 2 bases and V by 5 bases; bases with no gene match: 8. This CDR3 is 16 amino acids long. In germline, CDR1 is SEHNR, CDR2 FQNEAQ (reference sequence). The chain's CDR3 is CASSAYSGGDTDTQYF. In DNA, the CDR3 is TGTGCCAGCAGCGCCTATAGCGGGGGCGACACAGATACGCAGTATTTT.

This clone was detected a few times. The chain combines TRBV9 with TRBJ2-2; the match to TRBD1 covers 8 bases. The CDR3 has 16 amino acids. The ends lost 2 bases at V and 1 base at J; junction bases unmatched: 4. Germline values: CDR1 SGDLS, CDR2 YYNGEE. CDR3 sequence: CASSVPGTGNTGELFF. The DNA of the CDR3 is TGTGCCAGCAGCGTTCCTGGGACAGGGAACACCGGGGAGCTGTTTTTT.

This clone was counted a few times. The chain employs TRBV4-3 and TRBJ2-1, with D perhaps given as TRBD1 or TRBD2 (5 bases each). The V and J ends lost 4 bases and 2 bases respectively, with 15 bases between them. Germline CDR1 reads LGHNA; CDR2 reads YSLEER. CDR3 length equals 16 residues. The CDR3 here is CASSPRGAGTYNEQFF. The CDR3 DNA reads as TGCGCCAGCAGCCCCAGAGGGGCAGGGACCTACAATGAGCAGTTCTTC.

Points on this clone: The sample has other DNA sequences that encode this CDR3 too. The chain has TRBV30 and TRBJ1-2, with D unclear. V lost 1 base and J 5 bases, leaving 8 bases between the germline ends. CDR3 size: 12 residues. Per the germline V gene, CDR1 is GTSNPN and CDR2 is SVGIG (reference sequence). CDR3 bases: TGTGCCTGGAGTGCTTCTTCTTATGGCTACACCTTC. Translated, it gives CAWSASSYGYTF.

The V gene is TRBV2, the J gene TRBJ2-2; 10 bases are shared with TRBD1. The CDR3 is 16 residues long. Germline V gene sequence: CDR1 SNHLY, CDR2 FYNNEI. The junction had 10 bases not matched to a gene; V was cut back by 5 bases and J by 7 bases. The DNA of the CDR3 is TGTGCCAGCAGTCCTCTGGGACAGGGGCGAATCGGGGAGCTGTTTTTT. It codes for CASSPLGQGRIGELFF.

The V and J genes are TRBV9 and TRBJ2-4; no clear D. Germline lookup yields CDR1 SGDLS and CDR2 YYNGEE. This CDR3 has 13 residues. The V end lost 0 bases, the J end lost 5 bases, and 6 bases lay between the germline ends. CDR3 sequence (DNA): TGTGCCAGCAGCGTAGTCCCACAAAACATTCAGTACTTC. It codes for CASSVVPQNIQYF.